This entry lists 6 T cell receptor beta chains sequenced from one sample in a study of brain T cells in children with intractable seizures. Time point specified: blood from clinic visit 5 months post-surgery; TSC patient then seizure free. Clones were sequenced by immunoSEQ multiplex PCR, and TCRdb holds only the in-frame ones, with some missing. The data hold 340,000 or so clones, with about 94% observed a single time. Here the sequenced sample was peripheral blood, taken approximately 5 months after surgery. The origin of the receptors is a boy under three years old with tuberous sclerosis and intractable seizures.

The chain employs TRBV7-2 and TRBJ2-5; 7 bases are shared with TRBD2. CDR1 is SGHTA and CDR2 is FQGNSA in the germline V gene. CDR3 length: 15 residues. V lost 1 base to trimming and J lost 5 bases; unmatched junction nucleotides: 7. CDR3 nucleotides: TGTGCCAGCAGCTTAGTTGGGGGGGGTTCGGAGACCCAGTACTTC. Translating it yields CASSLVGGGSETQYF.

This chain connects TRBV11-3 to TRBJ2-6; 8 bases match TRBD2. V dropped 5 bases and J dropped 0; count of bases not matched to a gene: 9. CDR3 size: 18 residues. From germline, CDR1 is SGHNT and CDR2 YENEEA. Here the CDR3 DNA reads TGTGCCAGCAGCCCACAGGTAGCGGGGCCCTCTGGGGCCAACGTCCTGACTTTC. Amino acids: CASSPQVAGPSGANVLTF.

The chain combines TRBV13 with TRBJ2-2, with 8 bases aligning to TRBD2. CDR1 and CDR2 (germline): PRHDT, FYEKMQ (reference sequence). V was clipped by 5 bases and J by 5 bases; unmatched bases: 7. This CDR3 region has 15 residues. CDR3 region: CASSPRGGDTGELFF. Here the CDR3 DNA reads TGTGCCAGCAGCCCCCGGGGGGGGGATACCGGGGAGCTGTTTTTT.

Notes on this clone: Other nucleotide sequences in the sample specify the same CDR3. The J gene is TRBJ1-1, the V gene TRBV6-5, with D maybe TRBD1 (5 bases). The CDR3 spans 12 residues. Trimming stripped 2 bases from V and 5 bases from J, with 6 bases between. The germline V gene encodes CDR1 MNHEY and CDR2 SVGAGI. The DNA of the CDR3 is TGTGCCAGCAGTTACGGGGGTACTGAAGCTTTCTTT. Its protein is CASSYGGTEAFF.

This chain uses TRBV7-9 with TRBJ1-5; tentative D call: TRBD1 (5 bases). CDR3 size: 15 residues. From germline, CDR1 is SEHNR and CDR2 FQNEAQ (reference sequence). V lost 5 bases and J lost 4, with 15 bases in between. The CDR3 region has the DNA TGTGCCAGCAGCCCGACGACAGAACAAAATCAGCCCCAGCATTTT. This translates into CASSPTTEQNQPQHF. Complete variable domain (other parts from reference TRBV7-9 and TRBJ1-5): DTGVSQNPRHKITKRGQNVTFRCDPISEHNRLYWYRQTLGQGPEFLTYFQNEAQLEKSRLLSDRFSAERPKGSFSTLEIQRTEQGDSAMYLCASSPTTEQNQPQHFGDGTRLSIL.

CDR3 sequence: CASSYSYRGDTEAFF. The CDR3 DNA sequence: TGTGCCAGCAGTTACTCGTATAGGGGGGACACTGAAGCTTTCTTT. The chain carries TRBV6-5 and TRBJ1-1; TRBD1 might be the D (6 bases). This CDR3 spans 15 amino acids. The V gene's germline CDR1 is MNHEY and CDR2 SVGAGI. Trimming removed 0 bases from V and 3 bases from J, with 11 bases in between.